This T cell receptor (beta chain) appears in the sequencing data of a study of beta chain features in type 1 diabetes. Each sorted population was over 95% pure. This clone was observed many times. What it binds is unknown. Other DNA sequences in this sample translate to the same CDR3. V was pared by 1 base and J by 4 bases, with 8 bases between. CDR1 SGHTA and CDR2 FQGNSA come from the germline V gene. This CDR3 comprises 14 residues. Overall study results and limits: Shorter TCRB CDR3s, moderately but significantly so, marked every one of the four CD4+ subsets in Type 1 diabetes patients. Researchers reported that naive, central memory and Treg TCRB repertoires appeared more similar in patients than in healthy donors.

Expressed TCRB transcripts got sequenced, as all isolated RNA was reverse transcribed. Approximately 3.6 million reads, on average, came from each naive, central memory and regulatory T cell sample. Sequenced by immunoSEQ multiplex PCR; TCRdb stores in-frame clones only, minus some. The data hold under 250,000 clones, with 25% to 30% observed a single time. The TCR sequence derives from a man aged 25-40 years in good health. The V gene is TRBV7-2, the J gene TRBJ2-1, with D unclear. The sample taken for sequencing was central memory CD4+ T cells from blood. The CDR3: CASSLDPSYNEQFF. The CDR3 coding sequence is TGTGCCAGCAGCTTAGACCCCTCATACAATGAGCAGTTCTTC.